One T cell receptor (beta chain) is described in this entry. This sample is part of a study of blood T cell repertoires in COVID-19. Turning to the study itself: Acute-phase and convalescent COVID-19 samples originated in the United States, Italy and Spain. Nucleic acid was either cDNA or gDNA, and it came from T cells, B-cell-depleted T cells, or PBMCs.

Methods used by the authors: Cell counts per sample came from amplifying reference gene primers. TCRdb keeps only in-frame clones here, not all; method: immunoSEQ multiplex PCR. V and J calls and clone size come straight from that table; D and trimming were deduced from the DNA. The table records some 22,000 clones, more than 70% of them present only once. CDR1 is SQVTM and CDR2 is ANQGSEA in the germline V gene. The CDR3 spans 13 residues. V lost 6 bases and J lost 1; bases outside the gene matches: 3. Sequencing was carried out using peripheral blood. This TCR was recovered from a human donor with active COVID-19. The donor label of this sample is uncertain. The chain is built from TRBV29-1 and TRBJ1-1; 9 bases match TRBD1. The CDR3 DNA follows: TGCAGCGTGGCACAGGGGGCGAACACTGAAGCTTTCTTT. Translated, it gives CSVAQGANTEAFF.